This TCR beta chain was captured in a study of OX40 agonist ivuxolimab in advanced cancers. Produced via immunoSEQ multiplex PCR; TCRdb's table is partial and in-frame only. This table has tens of thousands of clones, roughly 86% appearing once. Drawing of blood for sampling happened at baseline, at cycle 4 day 1, and at cycle 7 day 1. Overall study findings and caveats: The mean number of expanded clones was higher in CD8+ T cells than in CD4+. At 0.1 to 3.0 mg/kg and by week 6, clonal expansion occurred in CD4+ and CD8+ blood T cells. Near-lowest levels of clonal expansion characterized partial responders at 0.1-3.0 mg/kg.

Turning to this clone: Its cognate antigen is unknown.

Sequencing used CD4+ or CD8+ T cells sorted from blood, obtained in a trial of the OX40 agonist ivuxolimab. The sequence derives from an adult with an advanced solid tumor such as melanoma, head and neck, liver or kidney cancer.

The CDR3 is CASSRARSGANVLTF. In DNA, the CDR3 is TGTGCCAGCTCCAGGGCGCGCTCTGGGGCCAACGTCCTGACTTTC. J is TRBJ2-6 and V is TRBV9; a possible D gene is TRBD1 (5 bases). Deletions cut 7 bases from V and 0 bases from J, with 11 bases between. CDR3 size: 15 residues. Germline CDR1 is SGDLS and CDR2 is YYNGEE. Combining the CDR3 with reference TRBV9 and TRBJ2-6 gives the whole variable domain DSGVTQTPKHLITATGQRVTLRCSPRSGDLSVYWYQQSLDQGLQFLIQYYNGEERAKGNILERFSAQQFPDLHSELNLSSLELGDSALYFCASSRARSGANVLTFGAGSRLTVL.